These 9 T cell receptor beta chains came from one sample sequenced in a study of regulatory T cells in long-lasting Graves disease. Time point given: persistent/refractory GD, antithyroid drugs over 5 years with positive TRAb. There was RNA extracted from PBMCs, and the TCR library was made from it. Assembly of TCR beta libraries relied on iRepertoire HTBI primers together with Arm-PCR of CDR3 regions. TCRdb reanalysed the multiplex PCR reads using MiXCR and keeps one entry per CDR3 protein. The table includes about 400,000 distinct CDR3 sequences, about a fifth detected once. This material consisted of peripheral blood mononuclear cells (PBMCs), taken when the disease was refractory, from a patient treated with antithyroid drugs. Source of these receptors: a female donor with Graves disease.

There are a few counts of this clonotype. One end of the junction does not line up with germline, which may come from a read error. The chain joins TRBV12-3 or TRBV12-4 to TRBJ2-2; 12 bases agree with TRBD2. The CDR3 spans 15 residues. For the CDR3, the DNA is TGTGCCAGCAGTTGGACTAGCGGGAACGCCGGGGAGCTGTTTTTT. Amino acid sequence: CASSWTSGNAGELFF.

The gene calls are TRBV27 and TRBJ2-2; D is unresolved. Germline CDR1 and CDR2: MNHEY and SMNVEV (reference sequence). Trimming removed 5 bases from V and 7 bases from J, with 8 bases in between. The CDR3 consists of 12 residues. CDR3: CASSLSNGELFF. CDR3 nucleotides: TGTGCCAGCAGTCTTTCCAACGGGGAGCTGTTTTTT.

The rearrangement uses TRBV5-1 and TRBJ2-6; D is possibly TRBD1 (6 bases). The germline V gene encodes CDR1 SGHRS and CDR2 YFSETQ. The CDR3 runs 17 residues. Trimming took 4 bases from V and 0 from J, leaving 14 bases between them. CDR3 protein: CASSGVEGGSGANVLTF. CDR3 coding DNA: TGCGCCAGCAGCGGGGTGGAAGGGGGCTCTGGGGCCAACGTCCTGACTTTC.

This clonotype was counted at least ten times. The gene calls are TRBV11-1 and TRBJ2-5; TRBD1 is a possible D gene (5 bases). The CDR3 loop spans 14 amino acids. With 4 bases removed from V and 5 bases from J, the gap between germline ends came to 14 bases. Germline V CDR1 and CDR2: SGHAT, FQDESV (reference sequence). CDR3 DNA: TGTGCCAGCAGCTCTTCAGGGCTAGGGGAGACCCAGTACTTC. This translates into CASSSSGLGETQYF.

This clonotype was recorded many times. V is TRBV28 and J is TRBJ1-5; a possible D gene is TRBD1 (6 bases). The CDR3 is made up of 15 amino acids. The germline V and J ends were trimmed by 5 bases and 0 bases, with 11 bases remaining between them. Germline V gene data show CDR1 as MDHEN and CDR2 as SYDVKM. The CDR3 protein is CASSRTENSNQPQHF. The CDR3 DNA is TGTGCCAGCAGTAGGACAGAGAATAGCAATCAGCCCCAGCATTTT.

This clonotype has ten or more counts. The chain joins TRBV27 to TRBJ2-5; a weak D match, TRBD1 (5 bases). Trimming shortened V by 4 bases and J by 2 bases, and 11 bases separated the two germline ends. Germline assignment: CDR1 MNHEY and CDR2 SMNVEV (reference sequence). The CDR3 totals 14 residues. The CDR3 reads CASSSLDRQETQYF. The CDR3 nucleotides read TGTGCCAGCAGTTCATTAGACAGACAAGAGACCCAGTACTTC.

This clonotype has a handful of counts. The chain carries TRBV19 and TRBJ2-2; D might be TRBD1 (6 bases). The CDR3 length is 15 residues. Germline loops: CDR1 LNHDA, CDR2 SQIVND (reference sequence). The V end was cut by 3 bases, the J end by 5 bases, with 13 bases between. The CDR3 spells CASSMGPQGTGELFF. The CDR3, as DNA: TGTGCCAGTAGTATGGGGCCCCAGGGGACCGGGGAGCTGTTTTTT.

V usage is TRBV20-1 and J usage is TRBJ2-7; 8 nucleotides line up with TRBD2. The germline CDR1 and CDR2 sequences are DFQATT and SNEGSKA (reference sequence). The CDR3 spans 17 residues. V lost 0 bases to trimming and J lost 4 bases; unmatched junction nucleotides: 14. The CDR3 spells CSARDFAQRESSYEQYF. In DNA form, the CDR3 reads TGCAGTGCTAGAGATTTTGCCCAGCGGGAGTCTAGTTACGAGCAGTACTTC.

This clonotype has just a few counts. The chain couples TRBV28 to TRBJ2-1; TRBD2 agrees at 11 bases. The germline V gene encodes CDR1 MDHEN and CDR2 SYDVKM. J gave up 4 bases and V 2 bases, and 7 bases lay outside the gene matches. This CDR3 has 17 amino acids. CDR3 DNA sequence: TGTGCCAGCAGTTTACCCCCGACTAGCGGGGATTACAATGAGCAGTTCTTC. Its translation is CASSLPPTSGDYNEQFF.